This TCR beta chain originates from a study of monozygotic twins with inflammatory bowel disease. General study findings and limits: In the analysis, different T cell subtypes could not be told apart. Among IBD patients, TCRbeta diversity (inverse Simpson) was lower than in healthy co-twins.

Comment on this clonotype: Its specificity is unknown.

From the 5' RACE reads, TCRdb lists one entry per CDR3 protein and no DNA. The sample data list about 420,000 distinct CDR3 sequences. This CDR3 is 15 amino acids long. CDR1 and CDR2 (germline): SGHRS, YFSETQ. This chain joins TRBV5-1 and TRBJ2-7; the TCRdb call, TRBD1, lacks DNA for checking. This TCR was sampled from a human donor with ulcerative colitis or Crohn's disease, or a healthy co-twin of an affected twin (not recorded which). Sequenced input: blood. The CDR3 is CASTSIGTGSGEQYF.